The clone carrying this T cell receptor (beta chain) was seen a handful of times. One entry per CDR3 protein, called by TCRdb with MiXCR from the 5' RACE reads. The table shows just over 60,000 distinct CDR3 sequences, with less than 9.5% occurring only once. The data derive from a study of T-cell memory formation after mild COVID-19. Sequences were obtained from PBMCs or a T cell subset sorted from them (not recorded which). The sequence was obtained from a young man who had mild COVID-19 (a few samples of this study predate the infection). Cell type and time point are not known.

CDR3 nucleotide sequence: TGTGCCAGCAGTTTCAGGGTTACTGAAGCTTTCTTT. Translation: CASSFRVTEAFF. The chain couples TRBV6-2 or TRBV6-3 to TRBJ1-1; a possible D gene is TRBD1 (5 bases). Trimming took off 4 bases at V and 5 bases at J, with 8 bases between the two ends. CDR3 length equals 12 residues. The germline CDR1 and CDR2 sequences are MNHEY and SVGEGT.